Below are 7 T cell receptor beta chains sequenced from a single sample in a study of identical twins. TCRdb re-derived calls from the 5' RACE reads in MiXCR, one entry per CDR3 protein. The sample lists some 600,000 distinct CDR3 sequences; under 8.5% were seen once. This sample was also put to use in a study of yellow fever vaccine responses in identical twins.

The material sequenced was PBMCs. The source is a woman aged 18-35 years in good health.

This clonotype was detected many times. The rearrangement links TRBV5-1 to TRBJ2-7; D possibly corresponds to TRBD1 (5 bases). From germline, CDR1 is SGHRS and CDR2 YFSETQ. This CDR3 region has 13 residues. Between the trimmed V and J ends, which lost 2 bases and 3 bases, there was a span of 9 bases. CDR3 protein: CASSFWQGYEQYF. The CDR3 DNA follows: TGCGCCAGCAGCTTTTGGCAGGGCTACGAGCAGTACTTC.

In DNA form, the CDR3 reads TGTGCCAGCATTGCGGCTCCTAGCTCTGGAAACACCATATATTTT. Amino acids: CASIAAPSSGNTIYF. This chain uses TRBV28 with TRBJ1-3; D uncertain. Germline CDR1 MDHEN, CDR2 SYDVKM. The CDR3 extends over 15 amino acids. V lost 7 bases and J lost 0, with 13 bases in between.

This chain's CDR3 is CASSLRGGTASYEQYF. The CDR3 coding sequence is TGTGCCAGCAGTTTACGGGGGGGGACCGCGTCCTACGAGCAGTACTTC. The chain employs TRBV28 and TRBJ2-7; TRBD2 matches 8 bases. V lost 2 bases, J lost 1 base, and 7 bases stayed unmatched. This CDR3 spans 16 amino acids. The V gene's germline CDR1 is MDHEN and CDR2 SYDVKM.

V usage is TRBV18 and J usage is TRBJ2-1, with 10 nucleotides matching TRBD2. The J segment lost 3 bases and the V segment lost 6 bases, leaving 8 bases of the junction unmatched. Per germline, CDR1 KGHSH and CDR2 LQKENI. The CDR3 is 16 residues long. CDR3 DNA sequence: TGTGCCAGCTCCCGCCGGACTAGCGGATTCTACAATGAGCAGTTCTTC. It codes for CASSRRTSGFYNEQFF. The variable domain in full, with the rest retrieved from reference TRBV18 and TRBJ2-1, is NAGVMQNPRHLVRRRGQEARLRCSPMKGHSHVYWYRQLPEEGLKFMVYLQKENIIDESGMPKERFSAEFPKEGPSILRIQQVVRGDSAAYFCASSRRTSGFYNEQFFGPGTRLTVL.

This clonotype was observed a handful of times. The V gene is TRBV20-1, the J gene TRBJ2-2, with TRBD1 matching 9 bases. CDR3 length equals 14 residues. The V and J ends lost 5 bases and 5 bases, in that order; junction bases with no gene match: 6. Per the germline V gene, CDR1 is DFQATT and CDR2 is SNEGSKA (reference sequence). This chain's CDR3 is CSAPRTGVTGELFF. The DNA for the CDR3 is TGCAGTGCTCCTCGGACAGGGGTGACCGGGGAGCTGTTTTTT.

This clonotype was found many times. This chain links TRBV5-1 with TRBJ1-1; TRBD1 is a possible D gene (5 bases). The V end was cut by 1 base, the J end by 0 bases, with 10 bases between. The CDR3 runs 15 residues. Germline CDR1 SGHRS, CDR2 YFSETQ. CDR3 nucleotides: TGCGCCAGCAGCTTGTATGGGGGGGTGAACACTGAAGCTTTCTTT. This gives the protein CASSLYGGVNTEAFF. The whole variable domain, remainder taken from reference TRBV5-1 and TRBJ1-1, is KAGVTQTPRYLIKTRGQQVTLSCSPISGHRSVSWYQQTPGQGLQFLFEYFSETQRNKGNFPGRFSGRQFSNSRSEMNVSTLELGDSALYLCASSLYGGVNTEAFFGQGTRLTVV.

J is TRBJ2-5 and V is TRBV5-6, with 8 nucleotides matching TRBD2. The CDR3 is 14 residues long. In germline, CDR1 is SGHDT, CDR2 YYEEEE. The V and J ends lost 4 bases and 4 bases, in that order; junction bases with no gene match: 6. The CDR3 sequence: CASSPRTSRETQYF. DNA for the CDR3: TGTGCCAGCAGCCCCAGGACTAGCCGAGAGACCCAGTACTTC.